The entry that follows covers one TCR beta chain sequence. Its antigen is unknown. The data were obtained in a study of blood T cells in healthy people across ages. Findings and limits, study-wide: No conclusive comparison of naive versus antigen-experienced cells was possible with unsorted PBMCs.

V lost 2 bases and J lost 4; bases outside the gene matches: 8. This CDR3 spans 16 amino acids. The germline V gene encodes CDR1 MNHNY and CDR2 SVGAGI (reference sequence). Using a J-beta primer mix together with a sample-barcoded 5' primer, a second PCR was run for about 7 to 12 cycles. Each cDNA molecule was tagged by a template-switch adaptor with 12 random nucleotides. In TCRdb, the 5' RACE reads were re-called with MiXCR into one record per CDR3 protein. This table holds about 620,000 distinct CDR3 sequences, roughly half found once. Extractions gave at least 5 micrograms of total RNA per sample.

This clonotype originated in a woman older than 75 in good health. The chain combines TRBV6-6 with TRBJ2-5; the match to TRBD1 covers 9 bases. Material for sequencing was blood. CDR3: CASSYVGQGMGETQYF. CDR3 in DNA: TGTGCCAGCAGTTACGTAGGACAGGGGATGGGAGAGACCCAGTACTTC.